This entry is about one T cell receptor (beta chain). V lost 0 bases and J 7 bases, leaving 9 bases between the germline ends. CDR1 LGHNA and CDR2 YNFKEQ come from the germline V gene. The CDR3 is 14 residues long. Profiling relied on immunoSEQ multiplex PCR, and the TCRdb table lists in-frame clones only, not all of them. This repertoire shows some 30,000 clones, around 67% found once; its top ten account for about 15%. Each and every patient relapsed after autologous stem cell transplantation, and patients got differing brentuximab vedotin exposure. The data belong to a study of PD-1 blockade in classical Hodgkin lymphoma.

J is TRBJ1-4 and V is TRBV4-2; D gene ambiguous. The origin of this receptor is a human donor with classical Hodgkin lymphoma. Sample: peripheral blood mononuclear cells (PBMCs), taken before the second cycle of nivolumab. CDR3 amino acids: CASSQENEGEKLFF. CDR3 nucleotides: TGTGCCAGCAGCCAAGAAAACGAGGGTGAAAAACTGTTTTTT.